The 2 T cell receptor beta chains presented below share a single source sample, sequenced in a study of blood T cell repertoires in COVID-19. Clones were read by immunoSEQ multiplex PCR, and TCRdb kept only the in-frame ones, dropping some. The top ten hold roughly 6% of the sample, which has under 300,000 clones, about nine tenths seen once. The sequenced sample consisted of PBMCs or T cells enriched from blood (not recorded which). The receptors come from a woman between 25 and 40 years old with acute COVID-19.

V is TRBV9 and J is TRBJ2-5; D ambiguous. CDR3 length equals 14 residues. The germline V and J ends were trimmed by 0 bases and 7 bases, with 13 bases remaining between them. Per germline, CDR1 SGDLS and CDR2 YYNGEE. The CDR3 here is CASSVDPRWATQYF. CDR3 DNA: TGTGCCAGCAGCGTAGACCCCCGTTGGGCGACCCAGTACTTC.

This sequence joins TRBV5-8 and TRBJ1-3, with no clear D. This CDR3 comprises 16 residues. In germline, CDR1 is SGHTS, CDR2 YDEGEE. V was trimmed by 2 bases and J by 0 bases, leaving 12 bases between them. CDR3 sequence: CASSFGSAFSGNTIYF. CDR3 DNA: TGTGCCAGCAGCTTCGGGAGTGCCTTCTCTGGAAACACCATATATTTT.